Given below is one T cell receptor (beta chain) in context. The clone's antigen remains unknown. The sample belongs to a study of monozygotic twins with inflammatory bowel disease (dated by TCRdb to the late 2010s). Broadly, across the study: A total of some 30 monozygotic twin pairs were included in the full study, comprising nine German pairs (four IBD-concordant, five IBD-discordant) and 19 IBD-discordant Danish pairs. Within discordant pairs, disease-associated traits were sought mainly by comparing IBD patients with their genetically identical healthy co-twins. Each individual had, on average, about 151 000 unique TCRalpha sequences and 181 000 unique TCRbeta sequences available for analysis.

From each donor, an approximately 2.5 ml peripheral blood sample was collected into PAXgene tubes and stored at -80 degrees C. Without any T cell sorting, total RNA was extracted from whole blood using the PAXgene blood miRNA kit on an automated QIAcube. Peripheral blood from monozygotic twin pairs concordant or discordant for inflammatory bowel disease was subjected to deep TCRalpha and TCRbeta repertoire profiling with unique molecular barcoding. For every twin pair, smoking habits were documented, and each individual was categorised as a current, former or never smoker. Results and caveats for the whole study, not just this receptor: IBD patients had lower TCRbeta repertoire diversity, measured by the inverse Simpson index, than their healthy co-twins. Repertoire similarity did not differ between concordant and discordant twins, possibly due to limited statistical power. IBD patients shared fewer clonotypes with other individuals than healthy twins did, most markedly in patients showing signs of disease activity. No single strong signal or clonotype linked to IBD turned up in the results, so the idea that one exists was not supported. Distinction between different T cell subtypes could not be achieved in the analysis. Because patients were on differing immunosuppressive treatments, the repertoires may have picked up extra background noise and inter-individual variability.

Libraries came from 5' RACE. The input for every TCR library was 3500 ng of total RNA. For each sample, cDNA synthesis with SMARTScribe reverse transcriptase was split into eight separate reactions. Unique molecular identifiers containing a 6-nucleotide sample barcode were introduced through template switching during cDNA synthesis. TCRalpha and TCRbeta cDNA was amplified in two nested PCRs of 16 and 9 cycles, and bead purification was carried out after each PCR. Before amplification, the cDNA was both treated with uracil DNA-glycosylase and purified with the QIAquick PCR purification kit. In the second PCR, Illumina TruSeq-compatible adapters and sample-specific barcodes were added. TapeStation and Qubit were used to check library quality and concentration, and 5 ng of each library went into the pool. The pooled libraries were sequenced with 2 x 100 bp reads and custom sequencing primers on an Illumina HiSeq2500 single-index Rapid Run. Concerning the study's data processing: MiGEC version 1.2.6 was used for UMI-based consensus assembly to correct PCR and sequencing errors. MiXCR version 2.1.1 handled V(D)J alignment, clonotype assembly and CDR3 extraction. Gene usage, clonotype sharing and MAIT/NKT TCR abundance were normalised by analysing the top 1000, 10 000 and 20 000 clonotypes per sample. Diversity was computed as the inverse Simpson index with the vegan R package after downsampling to 27 000 UMIs. Statistical testing used paired Mann-Whitney U tests on the discordant twin pairs and applied Benjamini-Hochberg correction for multiple testing. Following TCRdb reprocessing, every CDR3 protein sequence forms one entry, and DNA is not provided. What appears here as the V and J calls and clone size reflects TCRdb's work, not the paper's. The data table for this sample lists approximately 380,000 distinct CDR3 sequences. Clones ranked in the top ten supply approximately 2.8% of the sample.

Taken from the germline V gene, the CDR1 and CDR2 loops are SGHTA and FQGNSA. Including the terminal cysteine and phenylalanine, the CDR3 comprises 13 residues. The DNA is not on file. Here the chain combines TRBV7-2 and TRBJ2-1; as DNA is missing, the TRBD1 call by TCRdb cannot be tested. Material: blood. This TCR came from a human donor with ulcerative colitis or Crohn's disease, or a healthy co-twin of an affected twin (not recorded which). The CDR3 loop reads CASTTGRGNEQFF.